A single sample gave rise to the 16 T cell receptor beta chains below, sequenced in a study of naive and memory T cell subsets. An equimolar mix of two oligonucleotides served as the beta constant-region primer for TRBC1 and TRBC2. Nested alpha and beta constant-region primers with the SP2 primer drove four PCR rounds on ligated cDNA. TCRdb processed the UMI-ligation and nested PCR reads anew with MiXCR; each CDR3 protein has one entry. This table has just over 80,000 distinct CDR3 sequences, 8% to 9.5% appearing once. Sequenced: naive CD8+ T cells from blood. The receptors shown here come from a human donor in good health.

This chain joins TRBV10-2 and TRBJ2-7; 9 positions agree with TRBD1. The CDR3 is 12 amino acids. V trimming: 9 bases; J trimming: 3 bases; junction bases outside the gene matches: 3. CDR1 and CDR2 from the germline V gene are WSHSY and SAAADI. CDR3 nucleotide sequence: TGCGCCAGTGGGGACAGGGTCTACGAGCAGTACTTC. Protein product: CASGDRVYEQYF.

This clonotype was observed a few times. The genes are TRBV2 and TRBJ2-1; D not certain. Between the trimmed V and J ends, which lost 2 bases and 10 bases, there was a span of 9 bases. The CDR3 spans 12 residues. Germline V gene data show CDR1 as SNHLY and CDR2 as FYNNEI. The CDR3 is CASSESLWEQFF. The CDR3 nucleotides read TGTGCCAGCAGTGAAAGCCTATGGGAGCAGTTCTTC.

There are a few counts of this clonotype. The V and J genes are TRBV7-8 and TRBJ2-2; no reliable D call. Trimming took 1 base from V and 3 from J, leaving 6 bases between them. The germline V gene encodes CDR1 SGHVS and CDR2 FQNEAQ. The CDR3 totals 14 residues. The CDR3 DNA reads TGTGCCAGCAGCTTAGAAGTCGACACCGGGGAGCTGTTTTTT. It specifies CASSLEVDTGELFF.

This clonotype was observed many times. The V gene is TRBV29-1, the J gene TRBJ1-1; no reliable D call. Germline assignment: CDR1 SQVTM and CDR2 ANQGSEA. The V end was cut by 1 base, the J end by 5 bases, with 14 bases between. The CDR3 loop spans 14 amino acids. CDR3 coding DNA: TGCAGCGTTGAAGGGGCGACCCGCCGGACTGAAGCTTTCTTT. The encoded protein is CSVEGATRRTEAFF.

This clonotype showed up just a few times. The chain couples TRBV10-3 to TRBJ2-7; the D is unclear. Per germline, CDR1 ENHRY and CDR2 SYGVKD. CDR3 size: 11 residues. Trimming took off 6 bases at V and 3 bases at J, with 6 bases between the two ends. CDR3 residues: CAIRDGYEQYF. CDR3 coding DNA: TGTGCCATCAGGGACGGCTACGAGCAGTACTTC.

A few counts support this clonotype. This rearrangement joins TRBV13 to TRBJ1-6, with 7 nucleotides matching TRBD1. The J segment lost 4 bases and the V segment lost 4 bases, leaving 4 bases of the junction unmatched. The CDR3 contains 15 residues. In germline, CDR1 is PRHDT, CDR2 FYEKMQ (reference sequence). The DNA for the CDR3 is TGTGCCAGCAGCTCCAGGGGGTCATATAATTCACCCCTCCACTTT. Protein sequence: CASSSRGSYNSPLHF. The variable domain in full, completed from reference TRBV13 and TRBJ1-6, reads AAGVIQSPRHLIKEKRETATLKCYPIPRHDTVYWYQQGPGQDPQFLISFYEKMQSDKGSIPDRFSAQQFSDYHSELNMSSLELGDSALYFCASSSRGSYNSPLHFGNGTRLTVT.

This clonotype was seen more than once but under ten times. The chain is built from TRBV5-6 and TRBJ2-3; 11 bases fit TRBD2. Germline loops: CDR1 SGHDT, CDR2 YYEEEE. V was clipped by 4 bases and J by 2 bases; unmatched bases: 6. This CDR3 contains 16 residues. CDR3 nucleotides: TGTGCCAGCAGCCAAAGACTAGCGGGAATCACAGATACGCAGTATTTT. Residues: CASSQRLAGITDTQYF.

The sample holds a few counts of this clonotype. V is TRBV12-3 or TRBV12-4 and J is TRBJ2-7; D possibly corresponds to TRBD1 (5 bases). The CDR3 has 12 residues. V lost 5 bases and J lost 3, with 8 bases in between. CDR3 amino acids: CASSDSNYEQYF. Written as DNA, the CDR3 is TGTGCCAGCAGTGACAGCAACTACGAGCAGTACTTC.

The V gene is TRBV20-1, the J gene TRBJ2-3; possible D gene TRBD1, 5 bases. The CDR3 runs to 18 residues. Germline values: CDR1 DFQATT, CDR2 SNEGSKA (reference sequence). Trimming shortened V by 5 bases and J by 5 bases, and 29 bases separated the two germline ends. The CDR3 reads CSARPGSTRVARVDTQYF. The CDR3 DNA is TGCAGTGCTCGACCGGGTAGCACCAGGGTTGCGAGAGTAGATACGCAGTATTTT.

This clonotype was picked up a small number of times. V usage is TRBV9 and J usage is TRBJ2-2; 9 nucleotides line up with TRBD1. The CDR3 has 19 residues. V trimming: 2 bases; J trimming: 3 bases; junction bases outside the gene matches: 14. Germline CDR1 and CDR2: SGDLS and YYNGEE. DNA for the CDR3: TGTGCCAGCAGCGTTAGGGACAGGGCCGCAGGATTCGACACCGGGGAGCTGTTTTTT. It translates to CASSVRDRAAGFDTGELFF.

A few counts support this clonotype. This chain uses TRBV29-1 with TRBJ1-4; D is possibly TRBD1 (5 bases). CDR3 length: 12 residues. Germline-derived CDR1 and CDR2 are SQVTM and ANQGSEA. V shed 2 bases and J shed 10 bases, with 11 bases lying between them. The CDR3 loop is CSVEQGGGKLFF. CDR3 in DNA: TGCAGCGTTGAACAGGGCGGCGGAAAACTGTTTTTT.

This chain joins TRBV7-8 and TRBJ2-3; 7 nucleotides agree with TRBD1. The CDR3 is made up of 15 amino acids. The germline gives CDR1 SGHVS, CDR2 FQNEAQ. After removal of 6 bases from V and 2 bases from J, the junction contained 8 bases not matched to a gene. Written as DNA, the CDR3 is TGTGCCAGCAGGCTCTTACAGGGGCCCACAGATACGCAGTATTTT. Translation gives CASRLLQGPTDTQYF.

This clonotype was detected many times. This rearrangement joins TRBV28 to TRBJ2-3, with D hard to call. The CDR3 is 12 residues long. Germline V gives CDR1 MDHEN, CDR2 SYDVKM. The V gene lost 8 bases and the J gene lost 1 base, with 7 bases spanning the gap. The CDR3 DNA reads TGTGCCAGCCTCGCGGGCACAGATACGCAGTATTTT. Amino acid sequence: CASLAGTDTQYF. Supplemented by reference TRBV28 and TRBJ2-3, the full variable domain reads DVKVTQSSRYLVKRTGEKVFLECVQDMDHENMFWYRQDPGLGLRLIYFSYDVKMKEKGDIPEGYSVSREKKERFSLILESASTNQTSMYLCASLAGTDTQYFGPGTRLTVL.

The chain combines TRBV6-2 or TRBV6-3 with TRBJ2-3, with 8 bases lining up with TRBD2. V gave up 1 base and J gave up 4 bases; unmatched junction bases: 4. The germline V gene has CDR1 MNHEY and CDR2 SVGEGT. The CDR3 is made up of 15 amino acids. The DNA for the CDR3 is TGTGCCAGCAGTTACTACGCGGGAGGCGCAGATACGCAGTATTTT. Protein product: CASSYYAGGADTQYF.

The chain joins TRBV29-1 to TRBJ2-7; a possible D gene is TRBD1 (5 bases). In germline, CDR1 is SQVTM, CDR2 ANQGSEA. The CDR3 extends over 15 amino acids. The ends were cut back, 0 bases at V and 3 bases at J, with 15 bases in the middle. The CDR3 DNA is TGCAGCGTTGAAGATGATAAGGGGCCGGGCTACGAGCAGTACTTC. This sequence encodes CSVEDDKGPGYEQYF.

This CDR3 reads CASSIGQANTDTQYF. CDR3 sequence (DNA): TGTGCCAGTAGTATCGGGCAGGCCAACACAGATACGCAGTATTTT. This chain connects TRBV19 to TRBJ2-3; D is undetermined. With 3 bases removed from V and 2 bases from J, the gap between germline ends came to 12 bases. This CDR3 is 15 amino acids long. Germline lookup yields CDR1 LNHDA and CDR2 SQIVND (reference sequence).